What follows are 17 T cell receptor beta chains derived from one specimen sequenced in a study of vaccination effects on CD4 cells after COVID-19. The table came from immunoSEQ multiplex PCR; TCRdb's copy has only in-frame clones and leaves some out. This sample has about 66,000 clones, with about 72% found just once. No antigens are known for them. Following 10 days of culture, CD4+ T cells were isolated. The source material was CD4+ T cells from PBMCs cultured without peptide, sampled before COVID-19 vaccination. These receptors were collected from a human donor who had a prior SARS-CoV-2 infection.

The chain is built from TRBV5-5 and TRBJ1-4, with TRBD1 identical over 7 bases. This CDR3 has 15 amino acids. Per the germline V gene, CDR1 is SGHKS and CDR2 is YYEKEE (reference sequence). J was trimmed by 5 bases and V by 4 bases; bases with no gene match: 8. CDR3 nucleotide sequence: TGTGCCAGCAGCCCAGGGACCAGGGGGAATGAAAAACTGTTTTTT. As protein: CASSPGTRGNEKLFF.

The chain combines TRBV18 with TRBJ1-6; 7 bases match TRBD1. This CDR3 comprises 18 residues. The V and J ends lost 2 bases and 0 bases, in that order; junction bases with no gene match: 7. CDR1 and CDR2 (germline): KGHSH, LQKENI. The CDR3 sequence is CASSPRDSPISYNSPLHF. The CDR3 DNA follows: TGTGCCAGCTCACCAAGGGACAGCCCGATCTCCTATAATTCACCCCTCCACTTT.

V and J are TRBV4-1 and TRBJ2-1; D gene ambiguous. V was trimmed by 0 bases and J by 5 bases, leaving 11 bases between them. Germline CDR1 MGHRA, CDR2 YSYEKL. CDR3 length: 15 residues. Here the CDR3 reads CASSQENSLNNEQFF. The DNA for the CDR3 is TGCGCCAGCAGCCAAGAGAACAGCTTGAACAATGAGCAGTTCTTC.

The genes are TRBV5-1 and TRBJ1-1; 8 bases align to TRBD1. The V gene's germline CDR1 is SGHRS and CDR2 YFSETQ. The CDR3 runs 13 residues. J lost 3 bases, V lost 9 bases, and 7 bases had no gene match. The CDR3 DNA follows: TGCGCCACCAAGACAGGGGTCGACACTGAAGCTTTCTTT. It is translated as CATKTGVDTEAFF.

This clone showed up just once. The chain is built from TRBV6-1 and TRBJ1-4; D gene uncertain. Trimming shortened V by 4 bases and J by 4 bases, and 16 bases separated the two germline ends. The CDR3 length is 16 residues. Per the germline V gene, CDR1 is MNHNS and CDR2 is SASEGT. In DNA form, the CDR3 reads TGTGCCAGCAGTGCCCCTCCCCGACCGATTAATGAAAAACTGTTTTTT. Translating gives CASSAPPRPINEKLFF.

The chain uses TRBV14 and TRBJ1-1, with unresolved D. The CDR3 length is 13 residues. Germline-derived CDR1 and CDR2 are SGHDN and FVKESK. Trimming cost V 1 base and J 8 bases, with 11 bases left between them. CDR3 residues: CASSQVPHWEAFF. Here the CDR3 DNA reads TGTGCCAGCAGCCAAGTCCCACATTGGGAAGCTTTCTTT.

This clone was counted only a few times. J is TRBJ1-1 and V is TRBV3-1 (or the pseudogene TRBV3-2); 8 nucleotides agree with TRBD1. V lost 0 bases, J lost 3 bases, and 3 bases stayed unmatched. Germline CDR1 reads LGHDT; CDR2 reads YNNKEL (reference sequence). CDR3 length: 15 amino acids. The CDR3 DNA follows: TGTGCCAGCAGCCAAGAGGGACAGGCCTACACTGAAGCTTTCTTT. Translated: CASSQEGQAYTEAFF.

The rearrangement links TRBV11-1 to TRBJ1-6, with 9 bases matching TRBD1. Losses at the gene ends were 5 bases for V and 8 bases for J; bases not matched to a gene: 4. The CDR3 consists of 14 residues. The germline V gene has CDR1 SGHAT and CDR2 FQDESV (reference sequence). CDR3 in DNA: TGTGCCAGCAGCACGACAGGGGGGGATTCACCCCTCCACTTT. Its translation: CASSTTGGDSPLHF.

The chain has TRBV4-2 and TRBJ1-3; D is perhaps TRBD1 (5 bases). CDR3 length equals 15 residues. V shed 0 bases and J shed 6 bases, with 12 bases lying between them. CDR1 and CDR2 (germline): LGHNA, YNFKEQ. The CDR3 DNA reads TGTGCCAGCAGCCAAGAACGGGGCAGGACAAACACCATATATTTT. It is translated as CASSQERGRTNTIYF.

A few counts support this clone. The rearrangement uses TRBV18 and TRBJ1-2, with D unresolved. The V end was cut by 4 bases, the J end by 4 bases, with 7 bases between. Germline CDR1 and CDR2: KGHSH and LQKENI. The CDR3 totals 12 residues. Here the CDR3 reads CASSQRGYGYTF. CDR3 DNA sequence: TGTGCCAGCTCACAACGGGGCTATGGCTACACCTTC.

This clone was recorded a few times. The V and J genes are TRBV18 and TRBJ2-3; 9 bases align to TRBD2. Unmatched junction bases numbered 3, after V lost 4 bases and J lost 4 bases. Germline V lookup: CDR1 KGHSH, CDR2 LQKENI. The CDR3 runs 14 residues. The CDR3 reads CASSHSGSSDTQYF. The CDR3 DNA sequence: TGTGCCAGCTCACATAGCGGGAGTTCAGATACGCAGTATTTT.

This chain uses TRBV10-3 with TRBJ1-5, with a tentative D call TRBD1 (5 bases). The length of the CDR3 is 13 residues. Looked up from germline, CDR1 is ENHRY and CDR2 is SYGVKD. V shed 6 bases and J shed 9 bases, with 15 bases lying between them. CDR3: CAIRERGFGPQHF. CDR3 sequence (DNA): TGTGCCATCAGGGAGAGGGGTTTTGGGCCCCAGCATTTT.

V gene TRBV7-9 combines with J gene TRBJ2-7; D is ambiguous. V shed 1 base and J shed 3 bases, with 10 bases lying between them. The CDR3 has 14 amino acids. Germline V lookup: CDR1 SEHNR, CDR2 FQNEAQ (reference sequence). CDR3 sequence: CASSLGSSSYEQYF. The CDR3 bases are TGTGCCAGCAGCTTAGGTTCGTCTAGCTACGAGCAGTACTTC.

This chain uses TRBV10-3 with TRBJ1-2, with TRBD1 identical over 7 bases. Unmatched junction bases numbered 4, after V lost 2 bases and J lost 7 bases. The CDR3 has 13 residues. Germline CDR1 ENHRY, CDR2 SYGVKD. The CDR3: CAISEDRASGYTF. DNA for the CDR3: TGTGCCATCAGTGAGGACAGGGCCTCTGGCTACACCTTC.

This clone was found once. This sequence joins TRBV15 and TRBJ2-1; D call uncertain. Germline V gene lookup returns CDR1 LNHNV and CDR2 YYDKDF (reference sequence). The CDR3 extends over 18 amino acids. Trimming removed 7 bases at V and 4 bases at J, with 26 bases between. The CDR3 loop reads CATTPGLILDPNYNEQFF. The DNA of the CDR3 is TGTGCCACCACTCCTGGTCTTATTTTGGACCCTAATTACAATGAGCAGTTCTTC.

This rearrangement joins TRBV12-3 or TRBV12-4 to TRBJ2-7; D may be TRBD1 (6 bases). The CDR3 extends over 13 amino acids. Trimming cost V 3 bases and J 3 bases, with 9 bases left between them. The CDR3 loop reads CASSFSQGYEQYF. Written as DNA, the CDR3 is TGTGCCAGCAGTTTCTCACAGGGCTACGAGCAGTACTTC.

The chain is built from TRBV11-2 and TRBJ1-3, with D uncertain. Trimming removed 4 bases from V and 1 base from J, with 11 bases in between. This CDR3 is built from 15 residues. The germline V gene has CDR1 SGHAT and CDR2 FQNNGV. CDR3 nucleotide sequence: TGTGCCAGCAGCTCCGGGTGGCAATCTGGAAACACCATATATTTT. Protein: CASSSGWQSGNTIYF.